This T cell receptor (beta chain) is drawn from a study of PD-L1 blockade in urothelial cancer. About the research overall: Blood-derived samples held a median roughly 150,000 T cells.

This CDR3 comprises 16 residues. V dropped 2 bases and J dropped 2; count of bases not matched to a gene: 4. From germline, CDR1 is SGHKS and CDR2 YYEKEE (reference sequence). Sequencing used immunoSEQ multiplex PCR; TCRdb keeps in-frame clones, though not all of them. The table records 100,000 to 150,000 clones, approximately 84% of them present only once. The time point is: pretreatment peripheral blood. The sample here was PBMCs, taken around atezolizumab (anti-PD-L1) treatment. The source is a middle-aged man with urothelial cancer. The chain combines TRBV5-5 with TRBJ1-2; 12 bases fit TRBD1. The CDR3 spells CASSFGTGGRNYGYTF. The CDR3, as DNA: TGTGCCAGCAGCTTTGGGACAGGGGGCCGAAACTATGGCTACACCTTC. Filled out from reference TRBV5-5 and TRBJ1-2, the complete variable domain reads DAGVTQSPTHLIKTRGQQVTLRCSPISGHKSVSWYQQVLGQGPQFIFQYYEKEERGRGNFPDRFSARQFPNYSSELNVNALLLGDSALYLCASSFGTGGRNYGYTFGSGTRLTVV.